The following is a T cell receptor beta chain sequence with its context. TCRdb re-called the 5' RACE reads and shows each CDR3 protein once, DNA omitted. This sample's table reports 300,000 to 500,000 distinct CDR3 sequences. The length of the CDR3 is 16 residues. Germline CDR1 and CDR2: MNHNY and SVGAGI (reference sequence). This sample is drawn from a study of T cells expressing NK-cell markers. About the study: TCR beta repertoires came from sorted CD3+CD56+NKG2C+, CD3+CD56+NKG2C- and CD3+CD56-NKG2C+ T cells. HCMV serostatus: seven of eight sequenced donors positive, one negative.

The sequencing sample was made of blood T cells: a sorted CD56 or NKG2C T cell subset, CD4+ or CD8+ T cells, or bulk PBMC T cells (not recorded which). The chain carries TRBV6-6 and TRBJ2-1; the D call from TCRdb, TRBD1, cannot be confirmed without DNA. This TCR was recovered from a woman aged 45-59 years in good health. The CDR3 protein is CASSYRGQAPYNEQFF.